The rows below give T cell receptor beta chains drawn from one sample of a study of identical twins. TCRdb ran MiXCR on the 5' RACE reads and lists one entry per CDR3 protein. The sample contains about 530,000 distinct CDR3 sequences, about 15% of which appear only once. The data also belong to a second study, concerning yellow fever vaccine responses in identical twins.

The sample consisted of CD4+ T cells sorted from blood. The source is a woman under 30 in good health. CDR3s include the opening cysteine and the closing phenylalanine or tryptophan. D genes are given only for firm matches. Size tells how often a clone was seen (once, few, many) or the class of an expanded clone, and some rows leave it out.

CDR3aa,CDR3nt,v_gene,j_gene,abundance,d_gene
CSVVTGGYTDTQYF,TGCAGCGTTGTGACAGGGGGCTACACAGATACGCAGTATTTT,TRBV29-1,TRBJ2-3,few,TRBD1
CSANPGQGVYGYTF,TGCAGTGCTAACCCAGGACAGGGGGTGTATGGCTACACCTTC,TRBV20-1,TRBJ1-2,-,TRBD1
CASSRQTSGGGYNEQFF,TGCGCCAGCAGCCGCCAAACTAGCGGGGGGGGATACAATGAGCAGTTCTTC,TRBV5-1,TRBJ2-1,few,TRBD2
CASSKLQGARENEQFF,TGTGCCAGCAGTAAATTACAGGGGGCGCGGGAAAATGAGCAGTTCTTC,TRBV27,TRBJ2-1,-,TRBD1
CSARDPLAGPYEQYF,TGCAGTGCTAGAGATCCCCTAGCGGGACCCTACGAGCAGTACTTC,TRBV20-1,TRBJ2-7,few,TRBD2
CAISESSGAGLRLEQYF,TGTGCCATCAGTGAGTCGTCTGGGGCAGGGCTGAGACTCGAGCAGTACTTC,TRBV10-3,TRBJ2-7,many,-
CSAEVTSETTDTQYF,TGCAGTGCTGAGGTTACTAGCGAAACCACAGATACGCAGTATTTT,TRBV20-1,TRBJ2-3,few,TRBD2
CSARSGQGQETQYF,TGCAGTGCTAGGTCTGGACAGGGTCAAGAGACCCAGTACTTC,TRBV20-1,TRBJ2-5,-,TRBD1
CASSLKGVYYNEQFF,TGTGCCAGCAGCTTAAAAGGGGTCTACTACAATGAGCAGTTCTTC,TRBV7-6,TRBJ2-1,-,-
CASSPDRATGYTF,TGCGCCAGCAGCCCGGACAGGGCTACTGGCTACACCTTC,TRBV5-1,TRBJ1-2,-,TRBD1
CASTLLINEQFF,TGTGCCAGCACCCTCCTTATAAATGAGCAGTTCTTC,TRBV7-8,TRBJ2-1,few,-
CASSAREQYQKMAHTDTQYF,TGTGCCAGCAGTGCCAGAGAACAATACCAGAAGATGGCACACACAGATACGCAGTATTTT,TRBV6-1,TRBJ2-3,-,-
CSVGQGGNTEAFF,TGCAGCGTTGGTCAGGGAGGGAACACTGAAGCTTTCTTT,TRBV29-1,TRBJ1-1,-,-
CASSVQGPDTQYF,TGTGCCAGCAGCGTACAGGGTCCAGATACGCAGTATTTT,TRBV5-5,TRBJ2-3,few,-
CATSRSLGTSGSYEQYF,TGTGCCACCAGCAGATCCCTGGGGACTAGCGGGAGTTACGAGCAGTACTTC,TRBV15,TRBJ2-7,once,TRBD2
CASKSLGQGVNEQFF,TGTGCCAGCAAAAGCCTTGGACAGGGTGTAAATGAGCAGTTCTTC,TRBV12-3/TRBV12-4,TRBJ2-1,few,TRBD1
CASSLDFLTELFF,TGTGCCAGCAGTTTAGACTTCTTAACGGAGCTGTTTTTT,TRBV28,TRBJ2-2,few,-
CSTLSRSNVLTF,TGCAGCACACTTTCCCGGTCCAACGTCCTGACTTTC,TRBV29-1,TRBJ2-6,once,-
CASSLGASGNEKLFF,TGTGCCAGCAGCTTAGGGGCGTCAGGGAATGAAAAACTGTTTTTT,TRBV7-8,TRBJ1-4,few,-
CASSQAFRVLGSGQFF,TGTGCCAGCAGCCAAGCCTTTCGGGTTTTGGGGTCCGGGCAGTTCTTC,TRBV3-1,TRBJ2-1,few,-
CASSRTLAGGGAKPDTQYF,TGCGCCAGCAGCCGAACCTTGGCGGGCGGGGGGGCCAAACCAGATACGCAGTATTTT,TRBV5-1,TRBJ2-3,-,TRBD2
CASSSLGGPRSQETQYF,TGTGCCAGCAGCTCCCTCGGCGGCCCTAGAAGCCAAGAGACCCAGTACTTC,TRBV7-8,TRBJ2-5,-,-
CSVIAGGRTEAFF,TGCAGCGTTATAGCAGGGGGCAGAACTGAAGCTTTCTTT,TRBV29-1,TRBJ1-1,few,TRBD1
CASSEGGPGTQYF,TGTGCCAGCAGCGAGGGGGGCCCCGGCACGCAGTATTTT,TRBV11-2,TRBJ2-3,-,-
CASSAAFYEQYF,TGTGCCAGCAGCGCAGCGTTCTACGAGCAGTACTTC,TRBV9,TRBJ2-7,-,-
CASRGHFYNEQFF,TGTGCCAGCAGGGGACACTTCTACAATGAGCAGTTCTTC,TRBV27,TRBJ2-1,few,-
CASSLVSANTDTQYF,TGCGCCAGCAGCTTGGTATCCGCCAACACAGATACGCAGTATTTT,TRBV5-1,TRBJ2-3,few,-
CASSRDPSSYNEQFF,TGTGCCAGCAGCCGGGACCCTAGCTCCTACAATGAGCAGTTCTTC,TRBV3-1,TRBJ2-1,-,-
CASRMTWTGYYEQYF,TGCGCCAGCAGAATGACATGGACAGGGTACTACGAGCAGTACTTC,TRBV10-2,TRBJ2-7,few,TRBD1
CSAPRTGGSGANVLTF,TGCAGTGCCCCCCGGACAGGGGGCTCTGGGGCCAACGTCCTGACTTTC,TRBV20-1,TRBJ2-6,-,TRBD1
CASSKGQGANYGYTF,TGCGCCAGCAGCAAGGGACAGGGAGCTAACTATGGCTACACCTTC,TRBV5-1,TRBJ1-2,few,TRBD1
CATSAGGRYHF,TGTGCCACCAGTGCGGGCGGTCGCTACCATTTT,TRBV24-1,TRBJ2-3,-,-
CASRGGQGPNIQYF,TGTGCCAGCAGAGGGGGACAGGGGCCAAACATTCAGTACTTC,TRBV11-2,TRBJ2-4,many,TRBD1
CATSRDIASEGSGEQFF,TGTGCCACCAGCAGAGATATCGCTAGCGAGGGGTCTGGTGAGCAGTTCTTC,TRBV15,TRBJ2-1,few,-
CATSDFPGKALSGELFF,TGTGCCACCAGTGATTTTCCGGGGAAGGCATTGTCCGGGGAGCTGTTTTTT,TRBV24-1,TRBJ2-2,-,-
CASSSDSSRTRGELFF,TGTGCCAGCAGCTCGGACAGTAGCCGAACGCGCGGGGAGCTGTTTTTT,TRBV11-2,TRBJ2-2,few,-
CASKGPPGGYTF,TGTGCCAGCAAAGGGCCCCCGGGTGGCTACACCTTC,TRBV6-1,TRBJ1-2,-,-
CAISDRGWGSYNEQFF,TGTGCCATCAGTGACCGGGGGTGGGGCTCCTACAATGAGCAGTTCTTC,TRBV10-3,TRBJ2-1,few,-
CASSATSSAHNEQFF,TGTGCCAGCTCAGCTACGTCTAGCGCGCACAATGAGCAGTTCTTC,TRBV11-2,TRBJ2-1,few,-
CASRYSLSSYNEQFF,TGCGCCAGCAGGTACTCGCTCAGCTCCTACAATGAGCAGTTCTTC,TRBV5-1,TRBJ2-1,-,-
CASSPTGTSWGYNEQFF,TGTGCCAGCAGCCCTACCGGGACTAGCTGGGGATACAATGAGCAGTTCTTC,TRBV7-9,TRBJ2-1,-,TRBD2
CATISSGANEQFF,TGTGCCACCATCTCGTCGGGGGCGAATGAGCAGTTCTTC,TRBV24-1,TRBJ2-1,-,-
CASSLGRTSGSFDEQFF,TGTGCCAGCAGCTTAGGAAGGACTAGCGGGAGTTTCGATGAGCAGTTCTTC,TRBV7-8,TRBJ2-1,many,TRBD2
CASSTERRPGEFF,TGTGCCAGCAGCACGGAGAGACGGCCCGGGGAGTTCTTC,TRBV13,TRBJ2-1,-,-
CASSIFGAGNYGYTF,TGTGCCAGTAGTATATTCGGGGCGGGTAACTATGGCTACACCTTC,TRBV19,TRBJ1-2,few,-
CASSLSGTNNEQFF,TGTGCCAGCAGCCTTTCCGGGACTAACAATGAGCAGTTCTTC,TRBV4-2,TRBJ2-1,few,TRBD2
CASSQAVSGSWGEQFF,TGTGCCAGCAGCCAGGCGGTTAGCGGGAGCTGGGGGGAGCAGTTCTTC,TRBV3-1,TRBJ2-1,few,TRBD2
CATSDSGTGTEETQYF,TGTGCCACCAGTGATTCTGGGACCGGAACAGAAGAGACCCAGTACTTC,TRBV24-1,TRBJ2-5,-,-
CASRDRGFSGANVLTF,TGTGCCAGCCGGGACAGAGGATTCTCTGGGGCCAACGTCCTGACTTTC,TRBV3-1,TRBJ2-6,-,TRBD1
CAISGTGAEAFF,TGTGCCATCAGTGGGACAGGGGCTGAAGCTTTCTTT,TRBV10-3,TRBJ1-1,few,TRBD1
CASSLGKTQYF,TGTGCCAGCAGTTTAGGAAAGACCCAGTACTTC,TRBV12-3/TRBV12-4,TRBJ2-5,few,-
CSVNRGHQQETQYF,TGCAGCGTTAACAGGGGACACCAACAAGAGACCCAGTACTTC,TRBV29-1,TRBJ2-5,-,TRBD1
CAISGGVSYNEQFF,TGTGCCATCAGTGGAGGGGTCTCCTACAATGAGCAGTTCTTC,TRBV10-3,TRBJ2-1,few,-
CASSWRPDGTEAFF,TGCGCCAGCAGCTGGAGACCTGATGGGACTGAAGCTTTCTTT,TRBV5-1,TRBJ1-1,few,-
CASSPGGVAGGSTDTQYF,TGTGCCAGCAGCCCCGGAGGGGTAGCGGGAGGAAGCACAGATACGCAGTATTTT,TRBV27,TRBJ2-3,few,TRBD2